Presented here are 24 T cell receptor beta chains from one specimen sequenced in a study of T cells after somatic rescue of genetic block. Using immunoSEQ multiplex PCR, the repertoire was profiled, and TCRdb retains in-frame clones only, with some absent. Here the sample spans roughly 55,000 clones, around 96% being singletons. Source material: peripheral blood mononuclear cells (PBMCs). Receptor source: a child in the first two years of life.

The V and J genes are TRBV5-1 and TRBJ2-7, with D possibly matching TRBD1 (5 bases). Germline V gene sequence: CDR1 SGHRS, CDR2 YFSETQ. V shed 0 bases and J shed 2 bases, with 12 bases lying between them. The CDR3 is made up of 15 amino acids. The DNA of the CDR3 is TGCGCCAGCAGCTTGGATAGCAGGGCCACCTACGAGCAGTACTTC. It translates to CASSLDSRATYEQYF.

CDR3 in DNA: TGTGCCAGCAGTGACACTTCCAACACCGGGGAGCTGTTTTTT. It yields the protein CASSDTSNTGELFF. The chain employs TRBV6-4 and TRBJ2-2; D gene ambiguous. CDR1 is MRHNA and CDR2 is SNTAGT in the germline V gene. V was shortened by 2 bases and J by 2 bases, with 6 bases between the two germline ends. The CDR3 is 14 amino acids.

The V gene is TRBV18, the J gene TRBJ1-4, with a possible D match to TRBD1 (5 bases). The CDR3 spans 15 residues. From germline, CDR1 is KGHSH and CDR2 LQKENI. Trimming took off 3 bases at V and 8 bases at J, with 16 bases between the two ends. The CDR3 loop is CASSPSLGGKEKLFF. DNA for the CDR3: TGTGCCAGCTCACCTTCCTTGGGGGGGAAAGAAAAACTGTTTTTT.

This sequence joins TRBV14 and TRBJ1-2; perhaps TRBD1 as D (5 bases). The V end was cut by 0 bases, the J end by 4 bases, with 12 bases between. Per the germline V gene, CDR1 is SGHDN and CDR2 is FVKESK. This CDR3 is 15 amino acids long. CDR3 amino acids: CASSQDQGAFYGYTF. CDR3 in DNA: TGTGCCAGCAGCCAAGATCAAGGGGCCTTCTATGGCTACACCTTC.

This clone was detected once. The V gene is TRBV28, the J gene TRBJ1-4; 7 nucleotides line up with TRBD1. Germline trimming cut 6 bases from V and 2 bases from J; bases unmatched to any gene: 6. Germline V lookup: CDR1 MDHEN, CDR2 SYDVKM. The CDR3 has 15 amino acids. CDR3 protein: CASSPHRGTNEKLFF. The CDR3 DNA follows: TGTGCCAGCAGCCCTCACAGGGGCACTAATGAAAAACTGTTTTTT.

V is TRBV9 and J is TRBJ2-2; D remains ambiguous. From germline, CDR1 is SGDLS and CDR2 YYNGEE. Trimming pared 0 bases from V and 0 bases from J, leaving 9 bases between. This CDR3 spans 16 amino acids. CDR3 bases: TGTGCCAGCAGCGTAGTCCTACGCGCGAACACCGGGGAGCTGTTTTTT. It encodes CASSVVLRANTGELFF. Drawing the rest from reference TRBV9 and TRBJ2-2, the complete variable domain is DSGVTQTPKHLITATGQRVTLRCSPRSGDLSVYWYQQSLDQGLQFLIQYYNGEERAKGNILERFSAQQFPDLHSELNLSSLELGDSALYFCASSVVLRANTGELFFGEGSRLTVL.

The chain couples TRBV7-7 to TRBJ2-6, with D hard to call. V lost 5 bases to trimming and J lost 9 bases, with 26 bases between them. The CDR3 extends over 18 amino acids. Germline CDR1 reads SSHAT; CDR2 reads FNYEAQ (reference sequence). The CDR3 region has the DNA TGTGCCAGCAGCAGTAACGGTAAGTGCCACAAGTCGGGCAACGTCCTGACTTTC. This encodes CASSSNGKCHKSGNVLTF.

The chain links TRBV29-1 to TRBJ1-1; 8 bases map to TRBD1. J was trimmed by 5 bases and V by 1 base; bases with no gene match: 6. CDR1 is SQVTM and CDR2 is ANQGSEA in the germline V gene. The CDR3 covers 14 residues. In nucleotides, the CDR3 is TGCAGCGTTGAAGGGGGAAGGACAGGGACTGAAGCTTTCTTT. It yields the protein CSVEGGRTGTEAFF.

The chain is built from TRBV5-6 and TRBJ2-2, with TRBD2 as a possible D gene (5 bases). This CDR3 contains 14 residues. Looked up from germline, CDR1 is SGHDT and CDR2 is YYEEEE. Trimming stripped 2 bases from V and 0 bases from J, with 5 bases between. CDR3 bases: TGTGCCAGCAGCTTACTAGCGAACACCGGGGAGCTGTTTTTT. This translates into CASSLLANTGELFF.

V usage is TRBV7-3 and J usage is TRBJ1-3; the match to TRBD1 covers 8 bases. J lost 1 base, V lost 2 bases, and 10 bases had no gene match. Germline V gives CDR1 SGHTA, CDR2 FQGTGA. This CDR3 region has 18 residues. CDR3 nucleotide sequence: TGTGCCAGCAGCTTATATATAAGCAGGGGGCCTTCTGGAAACACCATATATTTT. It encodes CASSLYISRGPSGNTIYF.

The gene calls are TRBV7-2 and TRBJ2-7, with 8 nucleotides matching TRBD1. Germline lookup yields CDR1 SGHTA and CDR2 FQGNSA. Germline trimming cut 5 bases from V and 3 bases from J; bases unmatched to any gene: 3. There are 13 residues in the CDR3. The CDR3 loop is CASSRRGRYEQYF. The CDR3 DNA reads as TGTGCCAGCAGCCGCAGGGGGCGCTACGAGCAGTACTTC.

CDR3 protein: CASSQALGQTGNTIYF. CDR3 nucleotides: TGCGCCAGCAGCCAAGCCCTCGGGCAGACTGGAAACACCATATATTTT. The rearrangement joins TRBV4-3 to TRBJ1-3, with no clear D. The germline CDR1 and CDR2 sequences are LGHNA and YSLEER. V was shortened by 1 base and J by 2 bases, with 12 bases between the two germline ends. CDR3 length: 16 residues.

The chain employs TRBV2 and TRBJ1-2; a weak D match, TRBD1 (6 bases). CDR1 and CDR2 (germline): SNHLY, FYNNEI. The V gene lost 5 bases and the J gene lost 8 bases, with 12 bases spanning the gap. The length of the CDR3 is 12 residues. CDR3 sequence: CASSPDRRGYTF. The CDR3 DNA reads TGTGCCAGCAGTCCTGACAGGCGAGGCTACACCTTC. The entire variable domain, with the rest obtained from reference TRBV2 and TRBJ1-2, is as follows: EPEVTQTPSHQVTQMGQEVILRCVPISNHLYFYWYRQILGQKVEFLVSFYNNEISEKSEIFDDQFSVERPDGSNFTLKIRSTKLEDSAMYFCASSPDRRGYTFGSGTRLTVV.

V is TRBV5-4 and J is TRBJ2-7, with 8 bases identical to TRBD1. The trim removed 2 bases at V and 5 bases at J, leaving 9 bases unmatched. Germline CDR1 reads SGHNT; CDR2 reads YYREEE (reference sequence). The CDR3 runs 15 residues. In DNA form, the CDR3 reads TGTGCCAGCAGCTTCCGGGAACAGGGGGACCACGAGCAGTACTTC. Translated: CASSFREQGDHEQYF.

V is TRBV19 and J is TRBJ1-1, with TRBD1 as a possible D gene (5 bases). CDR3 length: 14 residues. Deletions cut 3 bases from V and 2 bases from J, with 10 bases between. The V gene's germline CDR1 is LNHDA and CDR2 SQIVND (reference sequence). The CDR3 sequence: CASSIRGTNTEAFF. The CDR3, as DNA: TGTGCCAGTAGTATCCGAGGGACCAACACTGAAGCTTTCTTT. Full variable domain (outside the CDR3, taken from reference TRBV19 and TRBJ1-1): DGGITQSPKYLFRKEGQNVTLSCEQNLNHDAMYWYRQDPGQGLRLIYYSQIVNDFQKGDIAEGYSVSREKKESFPLTVTSAQKNPTAFYLCASSIRGTNTEAFFGQGTRLTVV.

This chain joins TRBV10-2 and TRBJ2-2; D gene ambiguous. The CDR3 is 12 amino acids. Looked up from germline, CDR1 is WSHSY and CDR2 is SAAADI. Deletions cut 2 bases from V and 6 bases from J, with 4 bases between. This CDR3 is CASSEGAGELFF. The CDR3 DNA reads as TGCGCCAGCAGTGAGGGAGCCGGGGAGCTGTTTTTT.

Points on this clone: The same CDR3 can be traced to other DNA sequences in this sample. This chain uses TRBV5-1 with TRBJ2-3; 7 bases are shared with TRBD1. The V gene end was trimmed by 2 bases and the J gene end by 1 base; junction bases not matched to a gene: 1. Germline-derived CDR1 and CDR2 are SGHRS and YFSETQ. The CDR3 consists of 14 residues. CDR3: CASSLDRGTDTQYF. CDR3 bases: TGCGCCAGCAGCTTAGACAGGGGCACAGATACGCAGTATTTT.

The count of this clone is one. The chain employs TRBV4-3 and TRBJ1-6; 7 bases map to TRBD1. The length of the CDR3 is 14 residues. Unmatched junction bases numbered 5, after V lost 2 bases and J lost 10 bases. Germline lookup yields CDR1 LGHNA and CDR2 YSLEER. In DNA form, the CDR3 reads TGCGCCAGCAGCCAAAGGGACAGACCCTCACCCCTCCACTTT. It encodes CASSQRDRPSPLHF.

CDR3 region: CASSLEGARAYEQYF. CDR3 DNA sequence: TGTGCCAGCAGCTTGGAAGGGGCTAGGGCCTACGAGCAGTACTTC. This chain links TRBV5-4 with TRBJ2-7, with D perhaps TRBD1 (5 bases). The CDR3 length is 15 residues. Germline CDR1 is SGHNT and CDR2 is YYREEE (reference sequence). The ends were cut back, 0 bases at V and 2 bases at J, with 12 bases in the middle.

The CDR3 here is CASSNSPLHF. CDR3 DNA sequence: TGTGCCAGCAGCAATTCACCCCTCCACTTT. The chain is built from TRBV5-4 and TRBJ1-6, with unresolved D. The CDR3 covers 10 residues. Germline lookup yields CDR1 SGHNT and CDR2 YYREEE (reference sequence). Trimming removed 4 bases from V and 7 bases from J, with 0 bases in between.

CDR3 protein: CASGPRLKTGATSSYSGNTIYF. In DNA, the CDR3 is TGTGCTAGTGGTCCCCGGTTAAAGACAGGGGCCACATCATCTTACTCTGGAAACACCATATATTTT. The chain carries TRBV12-5 and TRBJ1-3, with 8 bases aligning to TRBD1. After removal of 5 bases from V and 0 bases from J, the junction contained 24 bases not matched to a gene. Looked up from germline, CDR1 is LGHNT and CDR2 is FRNRAP. CDR3 length equals 22 residues.

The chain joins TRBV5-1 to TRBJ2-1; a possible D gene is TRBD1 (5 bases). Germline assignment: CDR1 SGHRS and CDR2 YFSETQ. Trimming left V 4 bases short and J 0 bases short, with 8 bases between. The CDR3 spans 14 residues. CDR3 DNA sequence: TGCGCCAGCAGCCCCCAGGGCTCCTACAATGAGCAGTTCTTC. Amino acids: CASSPQGSYNEQFF.

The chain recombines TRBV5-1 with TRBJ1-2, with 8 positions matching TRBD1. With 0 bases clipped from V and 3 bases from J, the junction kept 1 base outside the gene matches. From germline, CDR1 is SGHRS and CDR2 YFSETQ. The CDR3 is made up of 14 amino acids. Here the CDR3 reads CASSLDRGYYGYTF. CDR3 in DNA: TGCGCCAGCAGCTTGGACAGGGGGTACTATGGCTACACCTTC.

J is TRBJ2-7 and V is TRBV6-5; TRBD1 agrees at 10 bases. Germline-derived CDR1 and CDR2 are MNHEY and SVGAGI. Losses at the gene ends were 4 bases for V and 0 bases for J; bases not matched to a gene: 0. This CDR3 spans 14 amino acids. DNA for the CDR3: TGTGCCAGCAGTTGGACAGGGGGCTCCTACGAGCAGTACTTC. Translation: CASSWTGGSYEQYF.